The next 11 T cell receptor beta chains were all read from a single sample in a study of long-term antiretroviral therapy in people with HIV. Samples were assayed with immunoSEQ v3.0 at survey level. The method was immunoSEQ multiplex PCR; TCRdb's version includes in-frame clones alone and lacks a portion of them. The profile shows tens of thousands of clones, 94% of them singletons. This sample comprised unsorted PBMCs, obtained roughly 9.4 years after starting antiretroviral therapy. The origin of the receptors is a man aged 25 to 45 with HIV.

This chain joins TRBV28 and TRBJ1-5; a weak D match, TRBD1 (5 bases). V gave up 5 bases and J gave up 4 bases, with 15 bases separating them. The CDR3 extends over 15 amino acids. Germline V gene data show CDR1 as MDHEN and CDR2 as SYDVKM. CDR3 in amino acids: CASSAPGGGNQPQHF. CDR3 nucleotides: TGTGCCAGCAGTGCCCCGGGGGGAGGAAATCAGCCCCAGCATTTT.

This chain joins TRBV7-9 and TRBJ2-2, with D possibly TRBD1 on 6 matching bases. Germline V CDR1 and CDR2: SEHNR, FQNEAQ (reference sequence). There are 14 residues in the CDR3. V shed 5 bases and J shed 13 bases, with 20 bases lying between them. The chain's CDR3 is CASSIPTEARGLFF. Written as DNA, the CDR3 is TGTGCCAGCAGCATTCCGACGGAGGCCAGGGGGCTGTTTTTT.

This rearrangement joins TRBV2 to TRBJ1-6; the D gene is possibly TRBD1 (6 bases). The germline V gene has CDR1 SNHLY and CDR2 FYNNEI. There are 17 residues in the CDR3. Trimming removed 3 bases from V and 9 bases from J, with 21 bases in between. The CDR3 sequence is CASSERGGGITASPLHF. CDR3 nucleotides: TGTGCCAGCAGTGAGAGGGGAGGGGGGATTACCGCTTCACCCCTCCACTTT.

The J gene is TRBJ1-1, the V gene TRBV7-8; D gene ambiguous. Germline V CDR1 and CDR2: SGHVS, FQNEAQ. This CDR3 has 14 amino acids. The germline V and J ends were trimmed by 1 base and 6 bases, with 12 bases remaining between them. CDR3 DNA: TGTGCCAGCAGCTTAGTGTCCGGGAGTCCTGAAGCTTTCTTT. Protein: CASSLVSGSPEAFF.

The chain combines TRBV7-9 with TRBJ2-1; TRBD1 agrees at 11 bases. CDR3 length: 17 residues. The trim removed 5 bases at V and 6 bases at J, leaving 12 bases unmatched. Germline CDR1 reads SEHNR; CDR2 reads FQNEAQ (reference sequence). CDR3 loop: CASSPTTRDRGFNEQFF. Written as DNA, the CDR3 is TGTGCCAGCAGCCCCACCACCCGGGACAGGGGGTTCAATGAGCAGTTCTTC.

The rearrangement links TRBV15 to TRBJ2-2, with a tentative D call TRBD1 (6 bases). Trimming cost V 3 bases and J 5 bases, with 10 bases left between them. Germline V gives CDR1 LNHNV, CDR2 YYDKDF (reference sequence). The CDR3 covers 14 residues. In nucleotides, the CDR3 is TGTGCCACCAGCAGGGACAGACTTACCGGGGAGCTGTTTTTT. Amino acids: CATSRDRLTGELFF.

This clone appeared once. J is TRBJ1-1 and V is TRBV13, with D uncertain. CDR3 length: 13 amino acids. The V end lost 5 bases, the J end lost 0 bases, and 7 bases lay between the germline ends. Germline-derived CDR1 and CDR2 are PRHDT and FYEKMQ (reference sequence). CDR3: CASSPSMNTEAFF. The CDR3 nucleotides read TGTGCCAGCAGCCCCTCGATGAACACTGAAGCTTTCTTT.

The rearrangement links TRBV7-8 to TRBJ2-2, with D possibly matching TRBD2 (5 bases). V dropped 3 bases and J dropped 6 bases, with 17 bases sitting between them. The germline V gene encodes CDR1 SGHVS and CDR2 FQNEAQ. This CDR3 spans 16 amino acids. DNA for the CDR3: TGTGCCAGCAGCTTCCGGATACGCCCCGGGGCCGGGGAGCTGTTTTTT. Encoded protein: CASSFRIRPGAGELFF.

The chain employs TRBV7-9 and TRBJ2-1, with D hard to call. V gave up 3 bases and J gave up 5 bases, with 11 bases separating them. Germline CDR1 is SEHNR and CDR2 is FQNEAQ (reference sequence). The CDR3 totals 14 residues. Here the CDR3 reads CASSLGVNNNEQFF. In nucleotides, the CDR3 is TGTGCCAGCAGCTTGGGTGTCAACAACAATGAGCAGTTCTTC.

V gene TRBV5-1 combines with J gene TRBJ2-5; 9 bases align to TRBD2. From germline, CDR1 is SGHRS and CDR2 YFSETQ. The CDR3 length is 15 residues. V shed 0 bases and J 4 bases; nucleotides not matched to a gene: 4. CDR3 sequence: CASSLVAGEGETQYF. The CDR3 DNA is TGCGCCAGCAGCTTGGTAGCGGGGGAAGGAGAGACCCAGTACTTC.

In this sample, this clone turned up once. The rearrangement joins TRBV7-9 to TRBJ1-1, with D perhaps matching TRBD1 (5 bases). Trimming cost V 5 bases and J 0 bases, with 7 bases left between them. The CDR3 is 13 residues long. CDR1 and CDR2 from the germline V gene are SEHNR and FQNEAQ (reference sequence). This CDR3 is CASSDSLNTEAFF. The CDR3 nucleotides read TGTGCCAGCAGCGACAGTCTGAACACTGAAGCTTTCTTT.